Sequencing of this T cell receptor beta chain was carried out in a study of T cells expressing NK-cell markers (dated by TCRdb to the early 2020s). At the level of the whole study: Three sorted T-cell subsets (CD3+CD56+NKG2C+, CD3+CD56+NKG2C- and CD3+CD56-NKG2C+) from 7 to 9 donors had their TCR beta-chain repertoires profiled. Illumina HiSeq 2000/2500, MiSeq or NextSeq was used to sequence libraries as 2 x 150 bp reads. All eight donors whose samples were sequenced were randomly selected healthy volunteers, three of them men and five women. Seven of the eight sequenced donors were HCMV-seropositive and one was HCMV-seronegative.

A note on this clonotype: Its antigen specificity is not known.

The listed sequencing device is Illumina HiSeq 2000. The TCR beta cDNA libraries were made using 5'RACE template switching, a step that added both a universal primer site and unique molecular identifiers. Priming for cDNA synthesis came from the TCR beta constant segment, and two successive PCR amplification steps followed. As for the authors' bioinformatics: MIGEC was used to demultiplex reads and group the reads by UMI, and MiTCR was used to assemble and quantify clonotypes. To remove erroneous sequences, TCR cDNA sequences were retained only when supported by two or more reads. The tcR package was used for downstream repertoire analysis, with clonotypes matched between fractions based on CDR3 nucleotide sequence plus V segment. VDJmatch was used to annotate antigen specificity against VDJdb, with one amino acid substitution allowed in CDR3. The reads, reprocessed by TCRdb, yield one row per CDR3 protein sequence and no DNA. These V and J calls are TCRdb output, not the study's own analysis. The sample's records list roughly 450,000 distinct CDR3 sequences. The top ten hold 1.4% of the sample.

Summary of the overall study and its limitations: Those dominant clonotypes were again the most abundant among CD3+CD56-NKG2C+ cells in a handful of donors, at roughly 25-60.1%. It remained unclear whether the expanded NKG2C-expressing T cell clones were specific for HCMV antigens. In over 5 donors, the dominant CD3+CD56+NKG2C+ clonotypes were among the top 10 CD8+ clonotypes and accounted for about 1.0-7.0% of CD8+ T cells.

A commercial ELISA kit detecting HCMV-specific IgG in serum was used to determine HCMV serostatus. Ficoll density gradient centrifugation was used to isolate peripheral blood mononuclear cells from blood. Sequenced: blood T cells: a sorted CD56 or NKG2C T cell subset, CD4+ or CD8+ T cells, or bulk PBMC T cells (not recorded which). The sequence was collected from a woman in her 50s in good health. Donor details come from another sample of the same person, matched by shared clones.

The CDR3 region reads CASSLGTLAGVASYNEQFF. The rearranged segments are TRBV5-1 and TRBJ2-1; checking the TCRdb D call of TRBD2 is not possible without DNA. The germline V gene encodes CDR1 SGHRS and CDR2 YFSETQ. The CDR3, cysteine through phenylalanine, is 19 amino acids long. There is no recorded DNA.